Each of the 10 T cell receptor beta chains below was sequenced from the same sample in a study of post-analysis software for immune sequencing data. Whole-study results and caveats: Four or five TRBV segments (TRBV5-6, TRBV5-1 and TRBV20-1 among them) occurred more frequently in patients than in controls.

Unique molecular identifiers were built into the TCR beta cDNA libraries. One entry per CDR3 protein results from TCRdb running MiXCR on the PCR reads. Of around 200,000 distinct CDR3 sequences in the sample, around 30% were seen once. Their recognized antigens are unknown. Sequenced sample: blood. These TCRs come from a girl aged 2-17 years with multiple sclerosis.

The table lists this clonotype with many counts. The chain carries TRBV3-1 and TRBJ1-2, with 10 bases identical to TRBD1. Germline-derived CDR1 and CDR2 are LGHDT and YNNKEL (reference sequence). V lost 4 bases, J lost 4 bases, and 6 bases stayed unmatched. The CDR3 extends over 15 amino acids. The chain's CDR3 is CASSPSGTGAYGYTF. In DNA, the CDR3 is TGTGCCAGCAGCCCCTCCGGGACAGGGGCCTATGGCTACACCTTC.

As regards this clonotype: A junction boundary mismatches the germline segment, possibly from a read error. As DNA, the CDR3 is TGTGCCGGCAGTTTAGGGAGCTGGACTGAAGCTTTCTTT. Its translation: CAGSLGSWTEAFF. The chain links TRBV27 to TRBJ1-1; D ambiguous. The CDR3 is 13 residues long. The V gene's germline CDR1 is MNHEY and CDR2 SMNVEV (reference sequence).

This clonotype was seen only a few times. The chain carries TRBV30 and TRBJ2-1, with D perhaps given as TRBD1 or TRBD2 (5 bases each). The CDR3 has 14 amino acids. Trimming shortened V by 7 bases and J by 6 bases, and 19 bases separated the two germline ends. CDR1 is GTSNPN, CDR2 SVGIG, per germline (reference sequence). CDR3 amino acids: CASHRGLSSNEQFF. DNA of the CDR3: TGTGCCTCTCACCGGGGCCTTTCTTCCAATGAGCAGTTCTTC.

In the case of this clonotype: This may be a read error, as it is one base from a much larger clone. The gene calls are TRBV6-6 and TRBJ2-1, with a possible D match to TRBD2 (5 bases). V lost 7 bases and J 3 bases, leaving 10 bases between the germline ends. The CDR3 runs 13 residues. Germline V CDR1 and CDR2: MNHNY, SVGAGI (reference sequence). DNA for the CDR3: TGTGCCAGCAATTTAGGGAGCTACAATGAGCAGTTCTTC. Protein product: CASNLGSYNEQFF.

The genes are TRBV7-9 and TRBJ2-5; D is undetermined. CDR3 size: 11 residues. Germline assignment: CDR1 SEHNR and CDR2 FQNEAQ (reference sequence). V was cut by 1 base and J by 9 bases, with 6 bases left in between. DNA of the CDR3: TGTGCCAGCAGCTTAGAGCAGGCCCAGTACTTC. This sequence encodes CASSLEQAQYF.

The chain employs TRBV7-2 and TRBJ1-4; 7 bases match TRBD1. Trimming at V came to 5 bases and at J to 1 base, leaving 10 bases not matched to a gene. Germline V lookup: CDR1 SGHTA, CDR2 FQGNSA. The CDR3 is made up of 17 amino acids. CDR3 nucleotides: TGTGCCAGCAGCCAACCGGGCAGGGGGAGAACTAATGAAAAACTGTTTTTT. It codes for CASSQPGRGRTNEKLFF. Combining the CDR3 with reference TRBV7-2 and TRBJ1-4 gives the whole variable domain GAGVSQSPSNKVTEKGKDVELRCDPISGHTALYWYRQSLGQGLEFLIYFQGNSAPDKSGLPSDRFSAERTGGSVSTLTIQRTQQEDSAVYLCASSQPGRGRTNEKLFFGSGTQLSVL.

This clonotype was recorded many times. The chain recombines TRBV15 with TRBJ2-7, with D perhaps matching TRBD1 (6 bases). Germline V lookup: CDR1 LNHNV, CDR2 YYDKDF (reference sequence). V was pared by 6 bases and J by 2 bases, with 11 bases between. The length of the CDR3 is 13 residues. In nucleotides, the CDR3 is TGTGCCACCAGACTTACAGGGACCTACGAGCAGTACTTC. Amino acids: CATRLTGTYEQYF. The complete variable domain, with remaining parts taken from reference TRBV15 and TRBJ2-7, reads DAMVIQNPRYQVTQFGKPVTLSCSQTLNHNVMYWYQQKSSQAPKLLFHYYDKDFNNEADTPDNFQSRRPNTSFCFLDIRSPGLGDTAMYLCATRLTGTYEQYFGPGTRLTVT.

This clonotype was observed a few times. The chain joins TRBV20-1 to TRBJ2-7; 9 bases line up with TRBD2. Trimming removed 7 bases from V and 3 bases from J; junction bases left unmatched: 7. This CDR3 is built from 13 residues. Germline V gene lookup returns CDR1 DFQATT and CDR2 SNEGSKA (reference sequence). CDR3 DNA: TGCAGTGTCGCAGCGGGAGGCCGCTACGAGCAGTACTTC. Translation: CSVAAGGRYEQYF.

This clonotype was recorded many times. V is TRBV29-1 and J is TRBJ2-5; D remains unclear. The CDR3 loop spans 13 amino acids. CDR1 is SQVTM, CDR2 ANQGSEA, per germline. Trimming took off 5 bases at V and 3 bases at J, with 13 bases between the two ends. CDR3: CSVRRTAKETQYF. The CDR3 DNA is TGCAGCGTTAGGAGAACAGCCAAAGAGACCCAGTACTTC.

About this clonotype: Sequence at one end of the junction differs from germline and may be a read error. V and J are TRBV4-1 and TRBJ2-3; D possibly corresponds to TRBD2 (6 bases). The CDR3 has 14 residues. Germline V gene data show CDR1 as MGHRA and CDR2 as YSYEKL. The CDR3 reads CASSLRLVPDAQYF. CDR3 nucleotide sequence: TGCGCCAGCAGCCTCAGACTAGTTCCAGATGCGCAGTATTTT.